The 10 T cell receptor beta chains below all came from one sample that was sequenced in a study of cytomegalovirus exposure and HLA in healthy donors. The PCR made use of 60 Vbeta and 13 Jbeta primers. Repertoires were generated with immunoSEQ multiplex PCR, while TCRdb's copy carries only in-frame clones and drops some. The sample contains 160,000 or so clones, 79% of which appear only once. Sequenced input: PBMCs. The receptors stem from a man aged 35 to 55 in good health and CMV-seronegative.

This chain's CDR3 is CAISEERGSFRGYTF. The CDR3 DNA reads TGTGCCATCAGTGAAGAAAGGGGAAGTTTTCGGGGCTACACCTTC. The rearrangement joins TRBV10-3 to TRBJ1-2; D might be TRBD1 (5 bases). Germline V gene sequence: CDR1 ENHRY, CDR2 SYGVKD. With 3 bases removed from V and 8 bases from J, the gap between germline ends came to 19 bases. This CDR3 is built from 15 residues.

Concerning this clone: This is likely a read error, given that the CDR3 carries no conserved phenylalanine or tryptophan at its end. The DNA is left out, because the CDR3 cannot be placed on it with certainty; the CDR3 is given as TCRdb lists it. The CDR3 is CATSKLGTGGPL. The genes are TRBV15 and TRBJ2-7; the table's D call, TRBD1, has no DNA check behind it. Germline loops: CDR1 LNHNV, CDR2 YYDKDF (reference sequence). 12 amino acids form the CDR3, both terminal residues included.

The chain couples TRBV29-1 to TRBJ2-7; 8 nucleotides align to TRBD2. The CDR3 covers 13 residues. Germline CDR1 is SQVTM and CDR2 is ANQGSEA. V dropped 4 bases and J dropped 2; count of bases not matched to a gene: 4. DNA of the CDR3: TGCAGCGTTGCCCTAGCGGGTACCTACGAGCAGTACTTC. The encoded protein is CSVALAGTYEQYF.

Written as DNA, the CDR3 is TGTGCCAGCAGCTTGACTAGCGGATACCAAGAGACCCAGTACTTC. It is translated as CASSLTSGYQETQYF. The J gene is TRBJ2-5, the V gene TRBV5-4, with 8 bases matching TRBD2. Trimming removed 1 base from V and 0 bases from J; junction bases left unmatched: 2. This CDR3 comprises 15 residues. Germline CDR1 is SGHNT and CDR2 is YYREEE (reference sequence). Variable domain in full (rest from reference TRBV5-4 and TRBJ2-5): ETGVTQSPTHLIKTRGQQVTLRCSSQSGHNTVSWYQQALGQGPQFIFQYYREEENGRGNFPPRFSGLQFPNYSSELNVNALELDDSALYLCASSLTSGYQETQYFGPGTRLLVL.

The V call is TRBV6-5, the J call TRBJ1-2, with D perhaps TRBD1 (6 bases). Trimming took 6 bases from V and 4 from J, leaving 9 bases between them. Germline-derived CDR1 and CDR2 are MNHEY and SVGAGI. This CDR3 spans 12 amino acids. CDR3 nucleotides: TGTGCCAGCAGGAACAGGGTCTATGGCTACACCTTC. This translates into CASRNRVYGYTF.

The chain combines TRBV7-9 with TRBJ2-3; the match to TRBD2 covers 9 bases. Trimming at V came to 6 bases and at J to 0 bases, leaving 1 base not matched to a gene. The CDR3 spans 14 residues. CDR1 is SEHNR and CDR2 is FQNEAQ in the germline V gene (reference sequence). The CDR3, as DNA: TGTGCCAGCAGGACTAGCGGTAGCACAGATACGCAGTATTTT. Translated: CASRTSGSTDTQYF.

The CDR3 DNA reads TGTGCCACTTCCAAGCCGGGACAGGGGGCCTACGAGCAGTACTTC. Its protein product is CATSKPGQGAYEQYF. The J gene is TRBJ2-7, the V gene TRBV6-5, with 11 nucleotides matching TRBD1. Trimming took 10 bases from V and 2 from J; bases not matched to a gene: 10. The V gene's germline CDR1 is MNHEY and CDR2 SVGAGI. The CDR3 runs 15 residues.

The chain couples TRBV11-2 to TRBJ2-1, with 8 bases matching TRBD2. CDR1 is SGHAT and CDR2 is FQNNGV in the germline V gene. This CDR3 region has 16 residues. The V and J ends lost 3 bases and 4 bases, in that order; junction bases with no gene match: 8. The CDR3 region is CASSFRGASGYNEQFF. DNA of the CDR3: TGTGCCAGCAGCTTTCGGGGGGCTAGCGGGTACAATGAGCAGTTCTTC.

The chain is built from TRBV4-1 and TRBJ2-3; 12 bases are a match to TRBD1. The V gene's germline CDR1 is MGHRA and CDR2 YSYEKL. Trimming cost V 4 bases and J 4 bases; bases outside gene matches: 3. This CDR3 spans 15 amino acids. The CDR3 DNA reads as TGCGCCAGCAGCCCGGGACAGGGGGCGTCAGATACGCAGTATTTT. Translation: CASSPGQGASDTQYF.

The chain couples TRBV4-1 to TRBJ2-2, with D maybe TRBD1 (5 bases). The V end was cut by 5 bases, the J end by 4 bases, with 14 bases between. The germline gives CDR1 MGHRA, CDR2 YSYEKL. CDR3 length: 15 amino acids. CDR3 residues: CASSTRTPGTGELFF. CDR3 coding DNA: TGCGCCAGCAGCACCCGGACACCTGGCACCGGGGAGCTGTTTTTT.